The 17 T cell receptor beta chains below come from one sample, sequenced in a study of CD8 T cells in ankylosing spondylitis. In TCRdb, the 5' RACE reads were re-called with MiXCR into one record per CDR3 protein. The sample includes 340,000 or so distinct CDR3 sequences, roughly 14% of them seen just once. Sample: blood, either unsorted or a sorted T cell fraction (not recorded which). The receptors here all came from a male donor with ankylosing spondylitis or in good health (not recorded which).

This clonotype was seen only a few times. The chain combines TRBV12-3 or TRBV12-4 with TRBJ2-7; perhaps TRBD2 as D (6 bases). The CDR3 runs 15 residues. V gave up 3 bases and J gave up 1 base, with 13 bases separating them. CDR3 amino acids: CASSFGGDLSYEQYF. The CDR3 DNA follows: TGTGCCAGCAGTTTTGGAGGGGACCTATCCTACGAGCAGTACTTC.

The chain combines TRBV12-3 or TRBV12-4 with TRBJ2-3, with a weak D call TRBD1 (5 bases). The CDR3 is 14 residues long. Trimming shortened V by 8 bases and J by 0 bases, and 12 bases separated the two germline ends. The CDR3 spells CASQHRRSTDTQYF. CDR3 sequence (DNA): TGTGCCAGCCAACACAGGCGCAGCACAGATACGCAGTATTTT.

V usage is TRBV3-1 and J usage is TRBJ2-2; the match to TRBD2 covers 9 bases. Germline V CDR1 and CDR2: LGHDT, YNNKEL (reference sequence). V lost 3 bases to trimming and J lost 6 bases; unmatched junction nucleotides: 5. The CDR3 is 15 residues long. The chain's CDR3 is CASSHGAGGSGELFF. The CDR3 bases are TGTGCCAGCAGCCATGGAGCGGGAGGTTCCGGGGAGCTGTTTTTT.

This clonotype showed up just a few times. V and J are TRBV29-1 and TRBJ1-1, with TRBD1 matching 9 bases. J gave up 4 bases and V 4 bases, and 13 bases lay outside the gene matches. Germline V lookup: CDR1 SQVTM, CDR2 ANQGSEA. This CDR3 contains 16 residues. The chain's CDR3 is CSVVAGTGNRGTEAFF. The CDR3 DNA sequence: TGCAGCGTTGTAGCCGGGACAGGGAATCGCGGCACTGAAGCTTTCTTT. Together with reference TRBV29-1 and TRBJ1-1, the CDR3 gives the full variable domain: SAVISQKPSRDICQRGTSLTIQCQVDSQVTMMFWYRQQPGQSLTLIATANQGSEATYESGFVIDKFPISRPNLTFSTLTVSNMSPEDSSIYLCSVVAGTGNRGTEAFFGQGTRLTVV.

This chain uses TRBV10-3 with TRBJ2-3, with D perhaps matching TRBD1 (5 bases). The V gene lost 4 bases and the J gene lost 0 bases, with 11 bases spanning the gap. The CDR3 runs 15 residues. Per the germline V gene, CDR1 is ENHRY and CDR2 is SYGVKD. The CDR3 region has the DNA TGTGCCATCAGTGGGACATCAGAGAGCACAGATACGCAGTATTTT. This codes for CAISGTSESTDTQYF.

This clonotype was found a few times. This chain uses TRBV5-1 with TRBJ2-3; either TRBD1 or TRBD2 may fit D (5 bases each). From germline, CDR1 is SGHRS and CDR2 YFSETQ. This CDR3 spans 15 amino acids. V gave up 0 bases and J gave up 4 bases, with 12 bases separating them. CDR3 DNA: TGCGCCAGCAGCTTGGTCCTAGTGGGGGCAGATACGCAGTATTTT. Encoded protein: CASSLVLVGADTQYF.

This chain uses TRBV11-2 with TRBJ2-7; TRBD2 matches at 8 bases. Unmatched junction bases numbered 4, after V lost 0 bases and J lost 3 bases. This CDR3 is 15 amino acids long. CDR1 is SGHAT, CDR2 FQNNGV, per germline. CDR3 amino acids: CASSLERGRLYEQYF. The CDR3 DNA follows: TGTGCCAGCAGCTTAGAACGCGGGAGGCTCTACGAGCAGTACTTC.

The chain joins TRBV5-1 to TRBJ2-7, with 13 positions matching TRBD2. CDR3 size: 18 residues. Germline CDR1 SGHRS, CDR2 YFSETQ. J was trimmed by 0 bases and V by 3 bases; bases with no gene match: 9. The DNA of the CDR3 is TGCGCCAGCAGCTGGGTTCCGGGACTAGCGGGGAGCTCCTACGAGCAGTACTTC. Encoded protein: CASSWVPGLAGSSYEQYF.

The chain carries TRBV6-2 or TRBV6-3 and TRBJ1-5; 7 nucleotides line up with TRBD1. CDR1 and CDR2 from the germline V gene are MNHEY and SVGEGT. The CDR3 is made up of 20 amino acids. With V trimmed by 3 bases and J by 0 bases, 17 bases remained unmatched. The CDR3 nucleotides are TGTGCCAGCAGTTATTACTCCAGGGACACCAGGGGGGCTAGCAATCAGCCCCAGCATTTT. This codes for CASSYYSRDTRGASNQPQHF.

The chain recombines TRBV18 with TRBJ2-1; D is unclear. Germline assignment: CDR1 KGHSH and CDR2 LQKENI. V was pared by 0 bases and J by 5 bases, with 11 bases between. The CDR3 sequence is 15 residues long. For the CDR3, the DNA is TGTGCCAGCTCACCACCCCCGGGTCAAGACAATGAGCAGTTCTTC. Encoded protein: CASSPPPGQDNEQFF.

This clonotype was counted between two and nine times. The genes are TRBV7-8 and TRBJ1-2; tentatively, D is TRBD1 (6 bases). The CDR3 runs to 16 residues. From germline, CDR1 is SGHVS and CDR2 FQNEAQ. Trimming pared 5 bases from V and 4 bases from J, leaving 20 bases between. Here the CDR3 DNA reads TGTGCCAGCAGCCTTACAGGGTACCCTTTTAGCTATGGCTACACCTTC. Protein: CASSLTGYPFSYGYTF.

This clonotype has just a few counts. The chain links TRBV11-2 to TRBJ2-7, with D possibly matching TRBD2 (6 bases). Germline CDR1 is SGHAT and CDR2 is FQNNGV. The V end was cut by 2 bases, the J end by 1 base, with 15 bases between. This CDR3 is built from 16 residues. Here the CDR3 reads CASSLNTGVQSYEQYF. For the CDR3, the DNA is TGTGCCAGCAGCTTAAATACGGGGGTCCAATCCTACGAGCAGTACTTC.

In its sample, this clonotype was seen many times. The V and J genes are TRBV4-1 and TRBJ2-2; D not resolved. V lost 4 bases and J lost 2, with 11 bases in between. The germline V gene has CDR1 MGHRA and CDR2 YSYEKL. The CDR3 spans 15 residues. This chain's CDR3 is CASSPRAYNTGELFF. CDR3 DNA sequence: TGCGCCAGCAGCCCCCGGGCCTATAACACCGGGGAGCTGTTTTTT.

The V call is TRBV18, the J call TRBJ2-7, with D unresolved. This CDR3 spans 12 amino acids. Germline lookup yields CDR1 KGHSH and CDR2 LQKENI. The V gene lost 1 base and the J gene lost 4 bases, with 5 bases spanning the gap. CDR3 amino acids: CASSPRLYEQYF. CDR3 nucleotides: TGTGCCAGCTCACCACGGTTATACGAGCAGTACTTC.

This clonotype was picked up a small number of times. The chain is built from TRBV20-1 and TRBJ1-1, with D possibly being TRBD1 (5 bases). CDR1 is DFQATT, CDR2 SNEGSKA, per germline (reference sequence). The CDR3 length is 17 residues. Trimming removed 5 bases at V and 2 bases at J, with 24 bases between. The CDR3 protein is CSADPSHRTGTNTEAFF. The CDR3, as DNA: TGCAGTGCTGACCCAAGCCATAGAACAGGCACTAACACTGAAGCTTTCTTT.

This clonotype has a count of ten or more. This sequence joins TRBV20-1 and TRBJ2-7; 11 bases fit TRBD2. The germline gives CDR1 DFQATT, CDR2 SNEGSKA (reference sequence). Losses at the gene ends were 3 bases for V and 6 bases for J; bases not matched to a gene: 4. CDR3 length: 13 amino acids. CDR3 coding DNA: TGCAGTGCTAGTCGCCTAGCGGGGGGCGAGCAGTACTTC. Translating it yields CSASRLAGGEQYF.

This chain joins TRBV7-9 and TRBJ1-4; maybe TRBD1 (6 bases). V lost 0 bases and J 8 bases, leaving 10 bases between the germline ends. Germline assignment: CDR1 SEHNR and CDR2 FQNEAQ (reference sequence). CDR3 length: 14 amino acids. The CDR3 is CASSLASGAEKLFF. For the CDR3, the DNA is TGTGCCAGCAGCTTAGCCTCGGGGGCGGAAAAACTGTTTTTT.